The 14 T cell receptor beta chains below all came from one sample that was sequenced in a study of tumor-infiltrating lymphocytes in glioblastoma multiforme. Three nested ARM-PCR rounds with V-beta and C-beta primers built TCRB libraries. One entry per CDR3 protein, called by TCRdb with MiXCR from the multiplex PCR reads. The table has about 9,600 distinct CDR3 sequences, around 64% seen once. Sequencing used brain tumor tissue. Every receptor here comes from a male donor with glioblastoma.

Comments on this clonotype: Sequence at one end of the junction differs from germline and may be a read error. The chain couples TRBV29-1 to TRBJ2-2; D might be TRBD1 or TRBD2, each matching 6 bases. This CDR3 region has 14 residues. From germline, CDR1 is SQVTM and CDR2 ANQGSEA. Here the CDR3 reads CSVGGGMDTGDLFF. The CDR3 region has the DNA TGTAGCGTTGGAGGGGGGATGGACACCGGGGATCTGTTTTTT.

Concerning this clonotype: The junction differs from germline at one of its ends, possibly a read error. The V call is TRBV5-5, the J call TRBJ1-6; possibly TRBD1 for D (5 bases). CDR3 length: 16 residues. Germline CDR1 reads SGHKS; CDR2 reads YYEKEE (reference sequence). CDR3 DNA: TGTGCCAGCAGACCCCAGGGAGATGCGGATAGTTCACCTCTCCACTTT. Translated: CASRPQGDADSSPLHF.

CDR3: CASSYVSYNEQFF. CDR3 sequence (DNA): TGTGCCAGCAGTTACGTGTCCTACAATGAGCAGTTCTTC. This chain joins TRBV6-6 and TRBJ2-1; D is unresolved. The CDR3 contains 13 residues. V was shortened by 2 bases and J by 1 base, with 3 bases between the two germline ends. CDR1 is MNHNY and CDR2 is SVGAGI in the germline V gene (reference sequence).

Worth noting for this clonotype: The CDR3 end shows no conserved phenylalanine or tryptophan, and so a read error is likely. Here the CDR3 reads CASSLWTGAMNTGAFI. The CDR3 bases are TGTGCCAGCAGTTTATGGACAGGAGCCATGAACACTGGAGCTTTCATT. J is TRBJ1-1 and V is TRBV28; a possible D gene is TRBD1 (6 bases). The CDR3 is made up of 16 amino acids. Germline loops: CDR1 MDHEN, CDR2 SYDVKM.

Note on this clonotype: Here the CDR3 omits its conserved ending phenylalanine or tryptophan, so a read error is the likely source. This chain uses TRBV6-6 with TRBJ2-7, with D possibly being TRBD1 or TRBD2 (5 bases each). CDR3 length: 12 residues. From germline, CDR1 is MNHNY and CDR2 SVGAGI (reference sequence). V gave up 6 bases and J gave up 8 bases, with 14 bases separating them. The CDR3 here is CASRRGVDKQYL. The CDR3 nucleotides read TGTGCCAGCAGACGAGGGGTCGACAAGCAGTACTTA.

V usage is TRBV4-1 and J usage is TRBJ2-1; weak D call: TRBD1 (6 bases). From germline, CDR1 is MGHRA and CDR2 YSYEKL. Trimming took off 3 bases at V and 6 bases at J, with 21 bases between the two ends. The CDR3 loop spans 17 amino acids. CDR3 sequence reads: CASSQGSMGAGRNEQFF. CDR3 nucleotide sequence: TGCGCCAGCAGCCAGGGGTCGATGGGGGCTGGACGCAATGAGCAGTTCTTC.

The chain has TRBV6-2 or TRBV6-3 and TRBJ1-1, with D perhaps matching TRBD1 (5 bases). This CDR3 is built from 14 residues. V was shortened by 4 bases and J by 6 bases, with 15 bases between the two germline ends. CDR1 is MNHEY, CDR2 SVGEGT, per germline. The chain's CDR3 is CASSFLQGGAEAFF. The CDR3 DNA sequence: TGTGCCAGCAGTTTCTTGCAGGGAGGGGCTGAAGCTTTCTTT.

The V call is TRBV25-1, the J call TRBJ2-5; 8 bases fit TRBD2. The CDR3 is made up of 12 amino acids. The ends lost 4 bases at V and 5 bases at J; junction bases unmatched: 0. CDR1 and CDR2 (germline): MGHDK, SYGVNS. This chain's CDR3 is CASSGLAETQYF. DNA for the CDR3: TGTGCCAGCAGTGGACTAGCGGAGACCCAGTACTTC.

To note about this clonotype: No conserved phenylalanine or tryptophan ends this CDR3, so it is likely a read error. The DNA is left out, because the CDR3 cannot be placed on it with certainty; the CDR3 is given as TCRdb lists it. V usage is TRBV20-1 and J usage is TRBJ2-3; the D call of TRBD2 is as the table states it, not checked on the DNA. The germline CDR1 and CDR2 sequences are DFQATT and SNEGSKA (reference sequence). The CDR3 is 20 amino acids long, termini counted. The CDR3 is CSASGPGLAGGPSSTDTQYL.

As for this clonotype: The junction departs from the called germline gene at one end, perhaps through a read error. The V call is TRBV20-1, the J call TRBJ2-7; TRBD2 matches at 9 bases. Germline-derived CDR1 and CDR2 are DFQATT and SNEGSKA (reference sequence). The CDR3 runs 14 residues. The CDR3 nucleotides read TGCAGCGCTAGATTAGCGGGAGTCCCATCCGAGCAGTACTTC. Protein product: CSARLAGVPSEQYF.

This clonotype is a singleton in its sample. A junction boundary mismatches the germline segment, possibly from a read error. The chain has TRBV6-5 and TRBJ1-1, with D unclear. Germline lookup yields CDR1 MNHEY and CDR2 SVGAGI. This CDR3 has 13 amino acids. CDR3 coding DNA: TGTGCCACCAGTTGGACGGCGAACACCGAAGCTTTCTTT. Its protein product is CATSWTANTEAFF.

The V call is TRBV6-1, the J call TRBJ2-7; D is undetermined. Per germline, CDR1 MNHNS and CDR2 SASEGT. Trimming pared 10 bases from V and 4 bases from J, leaving 17 bases between. This CDR3 contains 13 residues. CDR3 sequence reads: CAIDKDSGYEQYF. The CDR3 DNA follows: TGTGCCATTGACAAAGACTCTGGATACGAGCAGTACTTC.

This clonotype is medium-sized (0.01 to 0.1%) by share. This sequence joins TRBV4-1 and TRBJ2-5; possible D gene TRBD2, 6 bases. CDR1 is MGHRA, CDR2 YSYEKL, per germline. Trimming stripped 0 bases from V and 4 bases from J, with 15 bases between. This CDR3 is 16 amino acids long. The CDR3 bases are TGCGCCAGCAGCCAAGATCCTAGCGTCGGTGGAGAGACCCAGTACTTC. Translating gives CASSQDPSVGGETQYF.

For this clonotype: Since the CDR3 does not end with the conserved phenylalanine or tryptophan, this likely comes from a read error. The chain is built from TRBV29-1 and TRBJ1-4; no clear D gene. From germline, CDR1 is SQVTM and CDR2 ANQGSEA. V was clipped by 0 bases and J by 7 bases, with 9 bases between them. This CDR3 comprises 13 residues. CDR3 DNA sequence: TGCAGCGTTGAAGAAGGCGTGGGTGAAAAACTGTTTGTT. Its translation: CSVEEGVGEKLFV.